This is a list of T cell receptor beta chains from one sample in a study of blood T cell repertoires in COVID-19. The assay was immunoSEQ multiplex PCR, and TCRdb's table has in-frame clones only and misses some. Of around 39,000 clones detected, over 70% appear once; the ten largest clones hold around 28%. The sequenced material came from peripheral blood. The source is a man older than 75 with active or convalescent COVID-19. CDR3s leave out the opening cysteine and the closing phenylalanine or tryptophan. Fields, in order: D gene, V gene, CDR3 protein. The D gene is left open where the match is weak.

D: TRBD1; V: TRBV28; CDR3: ASSLTGGLGNTEAF
D: -; V: TRBV24-1; CDR3: ATSDRRTEMNTEAF
D: TRBD1; V: TRBV4-1; CDR3: ASSQVPGQGAQETQY
D: -; V: TRBV7-2; CDR3: ASSPGSSYNEQF
D: -; V: TRBV19; CDR3: ASSPRDSGNTIY
D: TRBD2; V: TRBV7-2; CDR3: ASSIAGGHSYNEQF
D: TRBD1; V: TRBV11-2; CDR3: ASSFNRGYEQY
D: TRBD1; V: TRBV7-2; CDR3: ASSLVGQGETQY
D: TRBD1; V: TRBV19; CDR3: ASSIQGASDTQY
D: TRBD2; V: TRBV7-2; CDR3: ASSKRTRIDTQY
D: TRBD1; V: TRBV19; CDR3: ASSTRTGTGGVGTEAF
D: -; V: TRBV27; CDR3: ASSLLGDTEAF
D: TRBD2; V: TRBV10-1; CDR3: ASSEIAGGAYNEQF
D: TRBD1; V: TRBV15; CDR3: ATSRVGQGASGANVLT
D: -; V: TRBV7-9; CDR3: ASSATNNQPQH
D: -; V: TRBV6-5; CDR3: ASRRGVNQPQH
D: -; V: TRBV28; CDR3: ASSLQLDNGYT
D: -; V: TRBV15; CDR3: ATSRAGSGNEKLF
D: TRBD2; V: TRBV12-5; CDR3: ASGTSGAGGELF
D: TRBD1; V: TRBV7-2; CDR3: ASSSRTGSYNEQF
D: -; V: TRBV7-6; CDR3: ASSLAGAANEKLF
D: -; V: TRBV18; CDR3: ASSPNRETNEKLF
D: -; V: TRBV7-3; CDR3: ASSVLGTAEQF
D: -; V: TRBV5-8; CDR3: ASSFHIRTDTQY
D: TRBD1; V: TRBV11-1; CDR3: ASSFGGRGTQY
D: TRBD1; V: TRBV10-3; CDR3: AITPGQGYSDTQY
D: -; V: TRBV19; CDR3: ASSTTGSSGNTIY
D: -; V: TRBV6-6; CDR3: ASSRGEVSYNEQF
D: -; V: TRBV12-3/TRBV12-4; CDR3: ASSLAQIYGYT
D: TRBD2; V: TRBV4-2; CDR3: ASSTRTRETQY
D: TRBD1; V: TRBV7-2; CDR3: ASSLAGTASYGYT
D: TRBD1; V: TRBV3-1/TRBV3-2; CDR3: ASSQAWGTVLNEQF
D: -; V: TRBV5-5; CDR3: ASSLAHTEGYT
D: -; V: TRBV5-4; CDR3: ASSVPGETQY
D: -; V: TRBV5-1; CDR3: ASSPTGGGNQPQH
D: TRBD1; V: TRBV11-3; CDR3: ASSFQIPGQGVTEQY
D: -; V: TRBV30; CDR3: AWSVQGPYGYT
D: -; V: TRBV11-2; CDR3: ASSATGTIPGNTIY
D: TRBD1; V: TRBV2; CDR3: ASLNQGAVEQY
D: -; V: TRBV27; CDR3: ASTPRGSRTGELF
D: TRBD1; V: TRBV11-3; CDR3: ASSPGQAYGYT
D: -; V: TRBV15; CDR3: ATSRDGGPNEKLF
D: -; V: TRBV7-3; CDR3: ASSLIPTSTDTQY
D: TRBD1; V: TRBV4-2; CDR3: ASSRTGGTTNEKLF
D: TRBD1; V: TRBV6-5; CDR3: ASNAGGSYGYT
D: TRBD1; V: TRBV27; CDR3: ASSPRDRGQKYSNSPLH
D: TRBD1; V: TRBV5-5; CDR3: ASSPDRGGNFYSNQPQH
D: TRBD2; V: TRBV7-8; CDR3: ASSLKARGAGGGYRTDTQY
D: -; V: TRBV7-8; CDR3: ASRVLGTGELF
D: -; V: TRBV18; CDR3: ASSPEAPDTQY
D: -; V: TRBV19; CDR3: ASSNRGGDTQY
D: -; V: TRBV6-5; CDR3: ASRLDSSNQPQH
D: TRBD2; V: TRBV15; CDR3: ATSRGRGGSIDEQF
D: TRBD2; V: TRBV9; CDR3: ASSASGRANTGELF